Listed below are T cell receptor beta chains from one sample, sequenced in a study of identical twins. Using its own MiXCR run on the 5' RACE reads, TCRdb lists one record per CDR3 protein. The sample contains hundreds of thousands of distinct CDR3 sequences, around an eighth of which appear only once. The same data also went into a second study, on yellow fever vaccine responses in identical twins.

Sequenced input: PBMCs. The origin of the receptors is a woman aged 18-35 years in good health. Each CDR3 is given with its conserved first and last residue. D genes are given only for firm matches.

>13|TRBV5-1|TRBJ2-7|.
CASSAGTFYEQYF
>13|TRBV5-1|TRBJ1-2|.
CASRSDGNYGYTF
>16|TRBV6-1|TRBJ2-3|TRBD1
CASRGQAITSRDTQYF
>13|TRBV2|TRBJ2-5|.
CASSVVGQETQYF
>17|TRBV24-1|TRBJ2-1|TRBD2
CATSDGFLGRDNNEQFF
>15|TRBV3-1|TRBJ1-1|.
CASSQDTSRGTEAFF
>18|TRBV12-3/TRBV12-4|TRBJ2-2|TRBD2
CASSFGTSGSRATGELFF
>14|TRBV15|TRBJ1-1|.
CATSRDEENTEAFF
>11|TRBV7-9|TRBJ2-1|.
CASSIQDEQFF
>15|TRBV29-1|TRBJ2-5|.
CSASRTGSPQETQYF
>13|TRBV28|TRBJ2-4|.
CASRQGGKNIQYF
>14|TRBV11-2|TRBJ1-1|.
CASSSTRGGTEAFF
>16|TRBV2|TRBJ2-1|.
CASPRVPGGSYNEQFF
>13|TRBV3-1|TRBJ2-7|TRBD1
CASSPDRVLEQYF
>15|TRBV7-8|TRBJ1-4|.
CASSLALDSNEKLFF
>14|TRBV15|TRBJ2-4|TRBD2
CATRPGGGKNIQYF
>16|TRBV28|TRBJ1-1|TRBD1
CASSLAPRTGTTEAFF
>14|TRBV12-3/TRBV12-4|TRBJ2-1|.
CASILTRGYNEQFF
>17|TRBV5-1|TRBJ2-1|TRBD2
CASSPRGGGTTYNEQFF
>14|TRBV29-1|TRBJ2-4|TRBD2
CSVETSGSKNIQYF
>13|TRBV10-1|TRBJ1-6|.
CASGGENDSPLHF
>13|TRBV6-1|TRBJ1-2|.
CASSENHRYGYTF
>13|TRBV10-3|TRBJ2-1|TRBD1
CASGTGRNNEQFF
>18|TRBV28|TRBJ1-5|.
CASSPGSTGLRGNQPQHF
>17|TRBV5-6|TRBJ2-1|.
CASSLSLLGERYNEQFF
>12|TRBV9|TRBJ2-1|.
CASSPSGQSLFF
>17|TRBV7-8|TRBJ2-3|TRBD2
CASSLGGAGAITDTQYF
>14|TRBV11-1|TRBJ1-2|.
CASSLVAGAYGYTF
>11|TRBV27|TRBJ1-1|.
CARGGLVRAFF
>14|TRBV15|TRBJ2-5|TRBD1
CATSKRGHQETQYF
>13|TRBV27|TRBJ2-1|.
CASSLSSLNEQFF
>16|TRBV10-2|TRBJ2-5|TRBD2
CASSEWREPPRETQYF
>15|TRBV29-1|TRBJ2-3|.
CSVLTEGRVTDTQYF
>15|TRBV9|TRBJ1-1|.
CASSAGQPKNTEAFF
>21|TRBV4-2|TRBJ2-1|TRBD2
CASSQATTSGRAVRSYNEQFF
>12|TRBV6-2/TRBV6-3|TRBJ2-5|.
CASSYARGTQYF
>14|TRBV20-1|TRBJ2-1|TRBD1
CSARSGTGFGEQFF
>16|TRBV7-9|TRBJ2-7|TRBD1
CASSDPRGSNSYEQYF
>15|TRBV12-3/TRBV12-4|TRBJ1-6|.
CASTPAGGFNSPLHF
>12|TRBV15|TRBJ2-4|.
CATSTQGDIQYF
>13|TRBV3-1|TRBJ2-7|.
CASSQEGPYEQYF
>13|TRBV12-3/TRBV12-4|TRBJ1-2|.
CASSLALRYGYTF
>16|TRBV7-9|TRBJ2-3|TRBD1
CASSRPGQGLSDTQYF
>17|TRBV24-1|TRBJ2-1|.
CATSDYPGTPSYNEQFF
>15|TRBV4-1|TRBJ2-1|.
CASSQDFGGYNEQFF
>16|TRBV3-1|TRBJ2-2|TRBD2
CASSQGRGGNTGELFF
>17|TRBV15|TRBJ2-2|TRBD1
CATSRTGFFGSPWELFF
>13|TRBV11-2|TRBJ1-4|.
CASSLSGARKLFF
>16|TRBV14|TRBJ2-1|.
CASSQNRVGAYNEQFF
>13|TRBV10-3|TRBJ1-5|.
CAIRAHSNQPQHF
>10|TRBV6-5|TRBJ2-1|.
CTSGFNEQFF